The 11 T cell receptor beta chains below come from one sample, sequenced in a study of post-analysis software for immune sequencing data. General study points: When patients were compared with controls, about five TRBV segments were more frequent, TRBV5-6, TRBV5-1 and TRBV20-1 among them.

Unique molecular identifiers were carried by the TCR beta cDNA libraries. TCRdb re-analysed the PCR reads in MiXCR, keeping a single row per CDR3 protein. This table has about 540,000 distinct CDR3 sequences, around 31% appearing once. Their antigen targets remain unknown. The sample taken for sequencing was blood. The receptors were sampled from a girl under 18 with multiple sclerosis.

The chain carries TRBV20-1 and TRBJ2-7; a weak D match, TRBD1 (5 bases). The CDR3 length is 15 residues. CDR1 and CDR2 (germline): DFQATT, SNEGSKA (reference sequence). Trimming left V 0 bases short and J 4 bases short, with 16 bases between. The CDR3 bases are TGCAGTGCTAGAGATCTGCGCCAGGGATGGTACGAGCAGTACTTC. This codes for CSARDLRQGWYEQYF.

This clonotype was found many times. The chain employs TRBV5-1 and TRBJ1-2, with TRBD1 matching 10 bases. J lost 2 bases, V lost 0 bases, and 4 bases had no gene match. The CDR3 sequence is 16 residues long. The germline V gene encodes CDR1 SGHRS and CDR2 YFSETQ. The CDR3 region has the DNA TGCGCCAGCAGCTTGGAACCGGGACAGGGGAACTATGGCTACACCTTC. Its protein is CASSLEPGQGNYGYTF.

The chain couples TRBV10-3 to TRBJ2-7; 7 bases align to TRBD1. Germline CDR1 is ENHRY and CDR2 is SYGVKD. The CDR3 contains 14 residues. V gave up 6 bases and J gave up 2 bases; unmatched junction bases: 7. This CDR3 reads CAISPGTETYEQYF. The CDR3 DNA follows: TGTGCCATCAGCCCCGGGACAGAAACCTACGAGCAGTACTTC.

V is TRBV6-6 and J is TRBJ2-5, with no clear D. The CDR3 spans 12 residues. Trimming removed 5 bases from V and 5 bases from J, with 9 bases in between. The germline V gene has CDR1 MNHNY and CDR2 SVGAGI (reference sequence). The CDR3 reads CASSPGTETQYF. The CDR3 DNA reads TGTGCCAGCAGTCCCGGAACGGAGACCCAGTACTTC.

This clonotype was seen a few times. The V and J genes are TRBV12-3 or TRBV12-4 and TRBJ2-1; TRBD2 matches at 9 bases. The trim removed 1 base at V and 5 bases at J, leaving 3 bases unmatched. CDR3 length: 15 amino acids. As DNA, the CDR3 is TGTGCCAGCAGTTTAGTGCGGGGGGGAAACAATGAGCAGTTCTTC. This gives the protein CASSLVRGGNNEQFF.

The chain carries TRBV15 and TRBJ1-1; no clear D gene. Trimming left V 0 bases short and J 1 base short, with 9 bases between. Germline lookup yields CDR1 LNHNV and CDR2 YYDKDF (reference sequence). CDR3 length: 15 residues. The CDR3 coding sequence is TGTGCCACCAGCAGAGATCTCGGAGAGAACACTGAAGCTTTCTTT. Amino acids: CATSRDLGENTEAFF.

This clonotype occurred a few times. The rearrangement uses TRBV14 and TRBJ1-2; D uncertain. V gave up 5 bases and J gave up 3 bases, with 10 bases separating them. This CDR3 contains 13 residues. The germline gives CDR1 SGHDN, CDR2 FVKESK. As DNA, the CDR3 is TGTGCCAGCAGCGGACCCAGTGACTATGGCTACACCTTC. As protein: CASSGPSDYGYTF. Full variable domain (outside the CDR3, taken from reference TRBV14 and TRBJ1-2): EAGVTQFPSHSVIEKGQTVTLRCDPISGHDNLYWYRRVMGKEIKFLLHFVKESKQDESGMPNNRFLAERTGGTYSTLKVQPAELEDSGVYFCASSGPSDYGYTFGSGTRLTVV.

The rearrangement links TRBV4-1 to TRBJ1-5; D might be TRBD1 (6 bases). The CDR3 has 19 amino acids. The V and J ends lost 2 bases and 2 bases respectively, with 22 bases between them. The germline CDR1 and CDR2 sequences are MGHRA and YSYEKL. CDR3 in DNA: TGCGCCAGCAGCCAAAGGGGGGGACGGAATACAGATCGCAATCAGCCCCAGCATTTT. Encoded protein: CASSQRGGRNTDRNQPQHF.

V is TRBV7-6 and J is TRBJ2-1, with D possibly being TRBD1 or TRBD2 (5 bases each). The assigned J gene may be wrong: the sequence end matches TRBJ2-7 better. CDR1 SGHVS and CDR2 FNYEAQ come from the germline V gene. CDR3 length: 12 amino acids. CDR3 sequence: CASSVQGTEQYF. The CDR3 region has the DNA TGTGCCAGCAGCGTACAAGGGACGGAGCAGTACTTC.

This clonotype was recorded many times. This chain joins TRBV20-1 and TRBJ2-5; unclear D gene. The V end lost 3 bases, the J end lost 5 bases, and 4 bases lay between the germline ends. Germline CDR1 reads DFQATT; CDR2 reads SNEGSKA (reference sequence). The CDR3 is 10 amino acids. The CDR3 coding sequence is TGCAGTGCTAGGCGGGAGACCCAGTACTTC. Its protein product is CSARRETQYF.

This rearrangement joins TRBV7-9 to TRBJ1-1; D is ambiguous. V was clipped by 5 bases and J by 7 bases, with 20 bases between them. The CDR3 extends over 15 amino acids. Germline V gives CDR1 SEHNR, CDR2 FQNEAQ (reference sequence). For the CDR3, the DNA is TGTGCCAGCAGCCCTAGTAGGCCCTCCGGCGGTGAAGCTTTCTTT. It encodes CASSPSRPSGGEAFF.